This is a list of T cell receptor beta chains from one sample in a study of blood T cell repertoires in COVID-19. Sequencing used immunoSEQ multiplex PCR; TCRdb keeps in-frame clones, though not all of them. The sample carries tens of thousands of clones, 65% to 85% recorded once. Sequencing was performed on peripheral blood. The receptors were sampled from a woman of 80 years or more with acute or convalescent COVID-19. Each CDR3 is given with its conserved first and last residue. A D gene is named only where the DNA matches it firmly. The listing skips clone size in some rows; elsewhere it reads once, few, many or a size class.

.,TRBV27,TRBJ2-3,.,CASSLGASATYTQYF,TGTGCCAGCAGTTTAGGGGCTAGCGCCACATATACGCAGTATTTT
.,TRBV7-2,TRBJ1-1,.,CASSSGGGRSAEAFF,TGTGCCAGCAGCTCGGGCGGGGGAAGGTCCGCTGAAGCTTTCTTT
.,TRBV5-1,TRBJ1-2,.,CASSLEGQLKGVGYTF,TGCGCCAGCAGCTTGGAAGGACAGCTGAAAGGAGTCGGCTACACCTTC
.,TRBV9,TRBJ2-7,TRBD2,CASSTGLAGVKAYEQYF,TGTGCCAGCAGCACGGGACTAGCGGGAGTGAAAGCCTACGAGCAGTACTTC
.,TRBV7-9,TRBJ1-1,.,CASSLGAAGDTEAFF,TGTGCCAGCAGCTTAGGGGCCGCAGGGGACACTGAAGCTTTCTTT
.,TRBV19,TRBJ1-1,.,CASSMGGADYEAFF,TGTGCCAGTAGTATGGGGGGTGCAGATTATGAAGCTTTCTTT
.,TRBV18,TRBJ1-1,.,CASSLTGNTEAFF,TGTGCCAGCTCTCTAACAGGGAACACTGAAGCTTTCTTT
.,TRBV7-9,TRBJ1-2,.,CASSRGDSQRSGYTF,TGTGCCAGCAGCCGAGGAGACAGCCAAAGGAGTGGCTACACCTTC
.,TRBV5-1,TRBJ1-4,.,CASSLLATNEKLFF,TGCGCCAGCAGCTTGCTTGCAACTAATGAAAAACTGTTTTTT
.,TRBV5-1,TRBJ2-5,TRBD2,CASSRLAGEGETQYF,TGCGCCAGCAGCCGACTAGCGGGAGAGGGAGAGACCCAGTACTTC
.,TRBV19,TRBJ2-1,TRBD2,CASSFPGTSTAEQFF,TGTGCCAGTAGTTTCCCCGGGACTAGCACAGCTGAGCAGTTCTTC
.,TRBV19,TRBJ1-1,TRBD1,CASSGWTGQTEAFF,TGTGCCAGTAGTGGATGGACAGGGCAGACTGAAGCTTTCTTT
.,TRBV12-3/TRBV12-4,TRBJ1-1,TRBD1,CASRVTGSTEAFF,TGTGCATCCCGGGTGACAGGGAGTACTGAAGCTTTCTTT
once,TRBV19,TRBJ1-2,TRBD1,CASIPGTELDYGYTF,TGTGCCAGTATCCCCGGGACAGAGTTAGACTATGGCTACACCTTC
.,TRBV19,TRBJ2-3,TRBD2,CASKIGSGNRRDTQYF,TGTGCCAGTAAAATCGGCAGCGGGAATCGTAGAGATACGCAGTATTTT
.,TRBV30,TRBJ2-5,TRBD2,CAWSPGGVRGETQYF,TGTGCCTGGAGTCCCGGGGGGGTGAGAGGGGAGACCCAGTACTTC
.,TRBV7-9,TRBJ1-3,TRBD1,CASSRGGTGNTIYF,TGTGCCAGCAGCCGAGGGGGCACTGGAAACACCATATATTTT
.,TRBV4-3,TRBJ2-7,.,CASSQEQGREQYF,TGCGCCAGCAGCCAAGAGCAGGGGCGCGAGCAGTACTTC
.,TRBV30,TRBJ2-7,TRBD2,CAWSGTSGRYEQYF,TGTGCCTGGAGTGGGACTAGCGGGAGGTACGAGCAGTACTTC
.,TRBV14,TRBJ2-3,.,CASSQARGRGFTDTQYF,TGTGCCAGCAGCCAAGCCAGGGGAAGGGGATTCACAGATACGCAGTATTTT
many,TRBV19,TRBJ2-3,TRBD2,CASTRRELAASGTDTQYF,TGTGCCAGTACCCGGAGGGAACTAGCGGCCTCGGGCACAGATACGCAGTATTTT
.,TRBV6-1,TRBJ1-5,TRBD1,CASSENRGGNQPQHF,TGTGCCAGCAGTGAAAACAGGGGAGGCAATCAGCCCCAGCATTTT
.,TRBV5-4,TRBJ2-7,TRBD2,CASSPPGGQYF,TGTGCCAGCAGCCCGCCGGGAGGGCAGTACTTC
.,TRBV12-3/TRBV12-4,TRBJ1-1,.,CASSYPGTWKAFF,TGTGCCAGCAGTTATCCCGGGACATGGAAAGCTTTCTTT
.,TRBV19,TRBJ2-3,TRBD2,CASSIEGTGLPTDTQYF,TGTGCCAGTAGTATAGAGGGGACGGGACTACCCACAGATACGCAGTATTTT
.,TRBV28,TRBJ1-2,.,CASSGSYGYTF,TGTGCCAGCAGTGGTAGCTATGGCTACACCTTC
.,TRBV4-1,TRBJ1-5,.,CASSLASDQPQHF,TGCGCCAGCAGCCTTGCGTCGGATCAGCCCCAGCATTTT
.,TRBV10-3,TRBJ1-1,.,CAISYRGGSTEAFF,TGTGCCATCAGCTACCGTGGGGGGAGCACTGAAGCTTTCTTT
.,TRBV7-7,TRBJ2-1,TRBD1,CASSLAPEAGGAYYNEQFF,TGTGCTAGCAGCTTAGCCCCCGAGGCAGGGGGCGCCTACTACAATGAGCAGTTCTTC
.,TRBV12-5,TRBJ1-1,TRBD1,CATHRGVNTEAFF,TGTGCTACACACAGGGGGGTGAACACTGAAGCTTTCTTT
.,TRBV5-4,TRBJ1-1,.,CASSPNLDRNTEAFF,TGTGCCAGCAGCCCGAACCTGGACAGAAACACTGAAGCTTTCTTT
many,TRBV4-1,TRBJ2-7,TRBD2,CASSQVAGPTYEQYF,TGCGCCAGCAGCCAAGTAGCGGGGCCTACCTACGAGCAGTACTTC
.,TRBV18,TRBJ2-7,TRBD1,CASSLRDRDYEQYF,TGTGCCAGCTCATTGCGGGACAGGGACTACGAGCAGTACTTC
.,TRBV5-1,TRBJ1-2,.,CASSLTVDADYGYTF,TGCGCCAGCAGCTTGACGGTTGACGCGGACTATGGCTACACCTTC
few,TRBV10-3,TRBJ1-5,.,CATGGDFLNNQPQHF,TGTGCCACCGGGGGGGACTTTCTTAACAATCAGCCCCAGCATTTT
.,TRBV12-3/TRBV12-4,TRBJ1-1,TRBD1,CASSLQGVEAFF,TGTGCCAGCAGTTTACAGGGGGTTGAAGCTTTCTTT
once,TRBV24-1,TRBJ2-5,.,CATSTGETQYF,TGTGCCACCAGCACGGGGGAGACCCAGTACTTC
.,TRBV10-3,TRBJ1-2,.,CAISESTGKLHGYTF,TGTGCCATCAGTGAGTCTACAGGGAAGCTTCATGGCTACACCTTC
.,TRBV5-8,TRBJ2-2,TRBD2,CASSPPGAGGNTGELFF,TGTGCCAGCAGCCCTCCTGGAGCGGGAGGAAACACCGGGGAGCTGTTTTTT
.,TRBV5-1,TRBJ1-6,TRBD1,CASSLGDRVSPLHF,TGCGCCAGCAGCTTGGGGGACAGGGTGTCACCCCTCCACTTT
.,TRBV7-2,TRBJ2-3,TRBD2,CASSRRLAGDTQYF,TGTGCCAGCAGCCGTAGACTAGCGGGAGATACGCAGTATTTT
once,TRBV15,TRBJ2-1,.,CATSGASASYNEQFF,TGTGCCACCAGCGGCGCTAGCGCCTCCTACAATGAGCAGTTCTTC
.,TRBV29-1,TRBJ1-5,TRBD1,CSVRDRGRNQPQHF,TGCAGCGTGAGGGACAGGGGTCGGAATCAGCCCCAGCATTTT
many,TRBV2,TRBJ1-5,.,CASSGGASNQPQHF,TGTGCCAGCAGTGGGGGAGCGAGCAATCAGCCCCAGCATTTT
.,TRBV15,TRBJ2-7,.,CATSRDGRNEQYF,TGTGCCACCAGCAGAGACGGGAGAAACGAGCAGTACTTC
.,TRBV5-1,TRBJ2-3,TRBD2,CASSLGGTSGLTDTQYF,TGCGCCAGCAGCTTGGGTGGGACTAGCGGGCTCACAGATACGCAGTATTTT
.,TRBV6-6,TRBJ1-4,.,CASSYSSLNEKLFF,TGTGCCAGCAGTTACTCGAGTCTAAATGAAAAACTGTTTTTT